This T cell receptor beta chain was captured in a study of T cell responses to AZD1222 COVID-19 vaccine. The table came from immunoSEQ multiplex PCR; TCRdb's copy has only in-frame clones and leaves some out. The data contain about 150,000 clones, around 87% of them singletons. Germline lookup yields CDR1 SGHNT and CDR2 YYREEE (reference sequence). Trimming left V 0 bases short and J 1 base short, with 10 bases between. CDR3 length: 15 residues. The starting material was peripheral blood, obtained 28 days after the second AZD1222 dose. The clonotype was recovered from an adult who received the AZD1222 COVID-19 vaccine. The chain joins TRBV5-4 to TRBJ2-5; TRBD1 is a possible D gene (6 bases). This CDR3 is CASSLGGQGQETQYF. CDR3 nucleotides: TGTGCCAGCAGCTTGGGGGGGCAGGGCCAAGAGACCCAGTACTTC.